This T cell receptor beta chain comes out of a study of lymphopenia after photon versus proton radiotherapy. Regarding the study as a whole: A bigger post-nadir fall in TCR diversity correlated inversely with survival time in deceased patients.

Here immunoSEQ multiplex PCR was the method, and the copy in TCRdb shows in-frame clones only, minus some. The data contain around 30,000 clones, 84% of them singletons. As regards this clone: Antigen: not known.

The CDR3 contains 14 residues. In germline, CDR1 is SGHNT, CDR2 YYREEE (reference sequence). Trimming removed 5 bases from V and 9 bases from J; junction bases left unmatched: 8. The J gene is TRBJ1-6, the V gene TRBV5-4; the match to TRBD1 covers 7 bases. This TCR was sampled from a woman aged 70-85 years with pancreatic cancer. The specimen was peripheral blood, collected from a patient treated with proton-based radiotherapy. CDR3 residues: CASSPGQRISPLHF. The CDR3 region has the DNA TGTGCCAGCAGTCCGGGACAGAGAATTTCACCCCTCCACTTT.